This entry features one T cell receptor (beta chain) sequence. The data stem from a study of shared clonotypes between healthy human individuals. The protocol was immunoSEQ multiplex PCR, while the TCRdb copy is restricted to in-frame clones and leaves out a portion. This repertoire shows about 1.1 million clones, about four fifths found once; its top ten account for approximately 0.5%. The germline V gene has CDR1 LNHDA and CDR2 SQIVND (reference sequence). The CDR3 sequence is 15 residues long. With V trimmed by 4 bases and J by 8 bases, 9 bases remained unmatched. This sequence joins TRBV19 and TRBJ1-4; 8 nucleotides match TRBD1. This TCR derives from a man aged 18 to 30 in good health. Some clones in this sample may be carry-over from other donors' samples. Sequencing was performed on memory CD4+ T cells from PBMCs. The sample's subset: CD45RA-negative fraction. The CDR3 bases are TGTGCCAGTAGTAGAGGACAGGGTGGTACGGAAAAACTGTTTTTT. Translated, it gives CASSRGQGGTEKLFF. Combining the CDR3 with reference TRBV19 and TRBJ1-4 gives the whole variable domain DGGITQSPKYLFRKEGQNVTLSCEQNLNHDAMYWYRQDPGQGLRLIYYSQIVNDFQKGDIAEGYSVSREKKESFPLTVTSAQKNPTAFYLCASSRGQGGTEKLFFGSGTQLSVL.